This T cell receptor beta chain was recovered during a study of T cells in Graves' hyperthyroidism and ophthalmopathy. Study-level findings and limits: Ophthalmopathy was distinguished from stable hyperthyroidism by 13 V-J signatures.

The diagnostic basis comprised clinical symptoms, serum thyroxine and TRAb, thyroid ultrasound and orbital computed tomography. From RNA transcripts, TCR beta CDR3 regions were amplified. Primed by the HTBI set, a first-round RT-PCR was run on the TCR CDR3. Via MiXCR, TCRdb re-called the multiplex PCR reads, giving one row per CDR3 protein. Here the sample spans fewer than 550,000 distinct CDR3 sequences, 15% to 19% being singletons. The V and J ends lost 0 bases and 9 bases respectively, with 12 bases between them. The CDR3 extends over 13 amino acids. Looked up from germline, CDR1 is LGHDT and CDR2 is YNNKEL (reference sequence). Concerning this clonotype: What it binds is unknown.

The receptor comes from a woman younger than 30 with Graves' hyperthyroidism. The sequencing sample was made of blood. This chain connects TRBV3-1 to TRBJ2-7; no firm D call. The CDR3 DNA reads TGTGCCAGCAGCCAAGATGTATTGGGCGGGCAGTACTTC. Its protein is CASSQDVLGGQYF.